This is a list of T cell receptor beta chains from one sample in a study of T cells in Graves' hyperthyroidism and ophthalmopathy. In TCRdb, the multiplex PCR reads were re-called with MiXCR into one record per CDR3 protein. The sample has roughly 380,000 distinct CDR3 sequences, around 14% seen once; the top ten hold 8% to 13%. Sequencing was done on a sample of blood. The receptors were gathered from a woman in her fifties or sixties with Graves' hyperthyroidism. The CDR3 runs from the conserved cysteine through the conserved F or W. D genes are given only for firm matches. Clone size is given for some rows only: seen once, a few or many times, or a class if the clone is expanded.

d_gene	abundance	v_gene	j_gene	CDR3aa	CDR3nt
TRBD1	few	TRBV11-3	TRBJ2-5	CASSLGLLLDPGQAINQETQYF	TGTGCCAGCAGCCTCGGCCTCCTTCTCGATCCAGGACAGGCGATAAACCAAGAGACCCAGTACTTC
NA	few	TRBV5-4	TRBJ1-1	CASSPDIPLGTEAFF	TGTGCCAGCAGCCCGGACATCCCCCTCGGCACTGAAGCTTTCTTT
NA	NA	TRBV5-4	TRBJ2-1	CASSPAGSDEQFF	TGTGCCAGCAGCCCCGCTGGTTCGGATGAGCAGTTCTTC
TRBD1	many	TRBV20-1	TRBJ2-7	CSVPGQERGEQYF	TGCAGTGTTCCGGGACAGGAAAGGGGTGAGCAGTACTTC
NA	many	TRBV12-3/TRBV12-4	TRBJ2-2	CASRKGTTNTGELFF	TGTGCCAGCAGGAAAGGGACCACCAACACCGGGGAGCTGTTTTTT
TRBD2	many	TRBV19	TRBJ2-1	CASSPGLVVPEQFF	TGTGCCAGTAGTCCCGGACTAGTGGTCCCTGAGCAGTTCTTC
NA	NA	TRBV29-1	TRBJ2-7	CSVEVGPGHEQYF	TGCAGCGTTGAAGTGGGGCCGGGCCACGAGCAGTACTTC
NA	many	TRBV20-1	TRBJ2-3	CSARDTRGWTDTQYF	TGCAGTGCTAGAGATACACGGGGGTGGACAGATACGCAGTATTTT
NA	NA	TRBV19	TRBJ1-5	CASGQSRQPQHF	TGTGCCAGTGGCCAGTCTCGGCAGCCCCAGCATTTT
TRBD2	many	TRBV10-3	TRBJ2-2	CAISERSGSAGELFF	TGTGCCATCAGTGAGCGCAGCGGGAGTGCCGGGGAGCTGTTTTTT
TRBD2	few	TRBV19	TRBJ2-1	CASSRGQGGLAGYNEQFF	TGTGCCAGTAGTAGAGGACAGGGTGGACTAGCGGGATACAATGAGCAGTTCTTC
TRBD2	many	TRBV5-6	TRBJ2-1	CASSSWTSGSYNEQFF	TGTGCCAGCAGCTCATGGACTAGCGGGAGCTACAATGAGCAGTTCTTC
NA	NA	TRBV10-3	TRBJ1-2	CAISERGASYGYTF	TGTGCCATCAGTGAGCGGGGGGCAAGTTATGGCTACACCTTC
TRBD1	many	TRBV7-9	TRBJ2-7	CASSSWDREDEQYF	TGTGCCAGCAGCTCGTGGGACAGGGAGGACGAGCAGTACTTC
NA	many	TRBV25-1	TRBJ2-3	CASSVGGGPTDTQYF	TGTGCCAGCAGTGTGGGAGGGGGACCCACAGATACGCAGTATTTT
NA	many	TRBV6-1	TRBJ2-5	CASSEWILDQETQYF	TGTGCCAGCAGTGAATGGATTCTGGACCAAGAGACCCAGTACTTC
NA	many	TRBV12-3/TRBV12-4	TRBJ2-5	CASSLAGHQEQETQYF	TGTGCCAGCAGTTTAGCAGGGCATCAAGAGCAAGAGACCCAGTACTTC
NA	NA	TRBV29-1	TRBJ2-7	CSAFLEIGEQYF	TGCAGCGCCTTCTTAGAGATCGGCGAGCAGTACTTC
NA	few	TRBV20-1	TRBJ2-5	CSAGLLEETQYF	TGCAGTGCCGGCCTGTTGGAGGAGACCCAGTACTTC
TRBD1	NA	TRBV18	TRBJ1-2	CASSPGTGHYGYTF	TGTGCCAGCTCCCCCGGGACAGGCCACTATGGCTACACCTTC
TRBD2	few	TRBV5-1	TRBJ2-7	CASSLVGIAGDYEQYF	TGCGCCAGCAGCTTGGTTGGCATAGCGGGAGACTACGAGCAGTACTTC
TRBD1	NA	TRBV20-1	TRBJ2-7	CSADHPSDRGPEQYF	TGCAGTGCCGATCACCCATCGGACAGGGGACCCGAGCAGTACTTC
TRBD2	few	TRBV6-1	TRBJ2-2	CASSPQASGNTGELFF	TGTGCCAGCAGCCCTCAGGCTAGCGGGAACACCGGGGAGCTGTTTTTT
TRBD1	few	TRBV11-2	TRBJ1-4	CASSSRDRDEKLFF	TGTGCCAGCAGCTCCCGGGACAGGGACGAAAAACTGTTTTTT
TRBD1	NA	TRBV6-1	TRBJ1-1	CASRDDRGNTEAFF	TGTGCCAGCAGGGACGACAGGGGGAACACTGAAGCTTTCTTT
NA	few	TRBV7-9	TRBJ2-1	CASSLMGDYNEQFF	TGTGCCAGCAGCCTCATGGGGGACTACAATGAGCAGTTCTTC
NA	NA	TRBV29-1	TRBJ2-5	CSVVPSSQETQHF	TGCAGCGTTGTCCCGTCCTCCCAAGAGACCCAGCACTTC
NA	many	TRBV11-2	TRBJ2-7	CASSQLQALGGEQYF	TGTGCCAGCAGCCAACTACAGGCCCTTGGGGGAGAGCAGTACTTC
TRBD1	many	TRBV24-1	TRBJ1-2	CATSGNYRGSYGYTF	TGTGCCACCAGTGGTAACTACAGGGGGTCATATGGCTACACCTTC
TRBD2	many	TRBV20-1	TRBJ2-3	CSARGGTSGRVLDTQYF	TGCAGTGCTAGAGGCGGGACTAGCGGGAGGGTTTTGGATACGCAGTATTTT
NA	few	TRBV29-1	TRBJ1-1	CSVELDTEAFF	TGCAGCGTTGAGTTGGACACTGAAGCTTTCTTT
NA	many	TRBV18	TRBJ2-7	CASSRLGSDPYEQYF	TGTGCCAGCTCACGCTTGGGCAGTGATCCCTACGAGCAGTACTTC
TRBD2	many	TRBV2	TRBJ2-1	CASSDSGTSYNEQFF	TGTGCCAGCAGTGATAGCGGGACCTCCTACAATGAGCAGTTCTTC
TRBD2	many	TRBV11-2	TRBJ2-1	CASSLRRLATNEQFF	TGTGCCAGCAGCTTAAGGAGACTAGCTACCAATGAGCAGTTCTTC
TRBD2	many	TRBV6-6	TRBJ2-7	CASSYSNRGTSGTYEQYF	TGTGCCAGCAGTTACTCGAACCGGGGGACTAGCGGGACCTACGAGCAGTACTTC
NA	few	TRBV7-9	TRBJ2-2	CASSLVGTTNTGELFF	TGTGCCAGCAGCTTAGTAGGAACTACGAACACCGGGGAGCTGTTTTTT
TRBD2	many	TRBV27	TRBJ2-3	CASTAGGPGTDTQYF	TGTGCCAGCACGGCGGGAGGGCCGGGCACAGATACGCAGTATTTT
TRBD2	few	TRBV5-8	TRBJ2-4	CASSLESGRDIQYF	TGTGCCAGCAGCTTGGAGAGCGGGAGGGACATTCAGTACTTC
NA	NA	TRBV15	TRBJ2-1	CATSRERAGITYNEQFF	TGTGCCACCAGCAGAGAGAGGGCGGGAATCACCTACAATGAGCAGTTCTTC
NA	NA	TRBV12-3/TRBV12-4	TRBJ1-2	CASSYSASFTNTF	TGTGCCAGCAGTTATTCGGCCTCTTTTACGAATACCTTC
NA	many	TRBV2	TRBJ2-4	CASSHDRLRILNIQYF	TGTGCCAGCAGTCACGACAGGCTCAGAATCCTAAACATTCAGTACTTC
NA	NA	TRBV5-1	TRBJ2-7	CASSLGGIGDEQYF	TGCGCCAGCAGCTTGGGCGGGATCGGCGACGAGCAGTACTTC
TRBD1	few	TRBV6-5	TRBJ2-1	CASSLTGVPDNEQFF	TGTGCCAGCAGTTTGACAGGGGTCCCCGACAATGAGCAGTTCTTC
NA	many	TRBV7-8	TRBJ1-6	CASTRTVSEAPLHF	TGTGCCAGCACCAGGACAGTTTCCGAGGCACCCCTCCACTTT
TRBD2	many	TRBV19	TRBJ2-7	CASSMAGAGERYEQYF	TGTGCCAGTAGTATGGCCGGGGCGGGAGAACGGTACGAGCAGTACTTC
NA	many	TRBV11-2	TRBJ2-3	CASSQQGGGDTQYF	TGTGCCAGCAGCCAGCAGGGAGGTGGAGATACGCAGTATTTT
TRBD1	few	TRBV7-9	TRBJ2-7	CASSPWAPGQEGEQYF	TGTGCCAGCAGTCCCTGGGCCCCGGGACAGGAGGGCGAGCAGTACTTC
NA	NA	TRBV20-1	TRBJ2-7	CSASLSAAYEQYF	TGCAGTGCTAGTCTGAGCGCCGCCTACGAGCAGTACTTC
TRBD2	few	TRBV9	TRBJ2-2	CASSVLAGAGGELFF	TGTGCCAGCAGCGTACTAGCGGGAGCTGGCGGGGAGCTGTTTTTT
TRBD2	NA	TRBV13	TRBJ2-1	CASSLDTLAGGPNEQFF	TGTGCCAGCAGCTTAGATACGCTAGCGGGAGGGCCTAATGAGCAGTTCTTC
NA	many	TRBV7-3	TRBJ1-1	CASSPREGNTEAFF	TGTGCCAGCAGCCCCCGAGAAGGGAACACTGAAGCTTTCTTT
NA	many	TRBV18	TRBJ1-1	CASSIQGRGTEAFF	TGTGCCAGCTCAATACAGGGAAGAGGTACTGAAGCTTTCTTT